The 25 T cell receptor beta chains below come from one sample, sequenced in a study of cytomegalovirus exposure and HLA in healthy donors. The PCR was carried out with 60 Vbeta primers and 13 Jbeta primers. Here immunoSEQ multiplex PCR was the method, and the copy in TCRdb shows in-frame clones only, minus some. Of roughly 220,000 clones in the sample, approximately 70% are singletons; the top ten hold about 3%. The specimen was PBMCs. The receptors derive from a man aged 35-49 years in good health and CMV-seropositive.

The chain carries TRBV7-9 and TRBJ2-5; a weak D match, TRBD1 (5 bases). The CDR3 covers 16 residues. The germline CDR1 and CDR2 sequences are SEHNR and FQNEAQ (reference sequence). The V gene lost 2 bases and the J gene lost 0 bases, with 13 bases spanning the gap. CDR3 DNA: TGTGCCAGCAGCTTACGCGACAGTTGGTACCAAGAGACCCAGTACTTC. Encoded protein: CASSLRDSWYQETQYF.

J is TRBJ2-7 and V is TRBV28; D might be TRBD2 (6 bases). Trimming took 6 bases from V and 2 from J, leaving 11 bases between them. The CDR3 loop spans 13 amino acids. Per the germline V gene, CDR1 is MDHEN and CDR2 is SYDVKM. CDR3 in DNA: TGTGCCAGCAGGTGGGGGGTAGCCTACGAGCAGTACTTC. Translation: CASRWGVAYEQYF.

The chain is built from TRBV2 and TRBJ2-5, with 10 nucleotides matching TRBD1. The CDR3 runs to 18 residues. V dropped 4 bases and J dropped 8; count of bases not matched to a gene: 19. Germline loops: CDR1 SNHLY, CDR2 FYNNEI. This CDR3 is CASSGEIGTGVLLGTQYF. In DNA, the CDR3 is TGTGCCAGCAGTGGGGAAATAGGGACAGGGGTTCTTTTGGGTACCCAGTACTTC.

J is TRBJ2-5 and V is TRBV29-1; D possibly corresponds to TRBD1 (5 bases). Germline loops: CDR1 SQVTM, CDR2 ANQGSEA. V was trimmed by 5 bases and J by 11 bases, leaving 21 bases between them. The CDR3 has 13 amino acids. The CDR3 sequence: CSVRNQGIPQQYF. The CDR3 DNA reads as TGCAGCGTTCGGAACCAGGGCATACCTCAGCAGTACTTC.

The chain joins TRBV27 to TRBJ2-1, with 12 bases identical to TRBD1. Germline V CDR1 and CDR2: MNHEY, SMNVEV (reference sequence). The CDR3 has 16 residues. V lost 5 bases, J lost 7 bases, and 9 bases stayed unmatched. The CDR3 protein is CASSNSGTGGWNEQFF. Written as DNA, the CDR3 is TGTGCCAGCAGTAACTCCGGGACAGGGGGCTGGAATGAGCAGTTCTTC.

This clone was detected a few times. The CDR3 here is CASSWDRLQPQHF. Here the CDR3 DNA reads TGTGCCAGCAGTTGGGACAGACTTCAGCCCCAGCATTTT. This chain joins TRBV6-5 and TRBJ1-5, with TRBD1 matching over 7 bases. Germline V gene data show CDR1 as MNHEY and CDR2 as SVGAGI. The CDR3 has 13 amino acids. Trimming took 4 bases from V and 6 from J; bases not matched to a gene: 3.

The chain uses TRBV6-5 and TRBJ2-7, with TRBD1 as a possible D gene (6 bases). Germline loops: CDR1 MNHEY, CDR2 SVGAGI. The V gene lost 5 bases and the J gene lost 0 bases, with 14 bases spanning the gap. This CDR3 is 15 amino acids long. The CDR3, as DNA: TGTGCCAGCAGTCTAACAGGGTTCAGCTCCTACGAGCAGTACTTC. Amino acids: CASSLTGFSSYEQYF.

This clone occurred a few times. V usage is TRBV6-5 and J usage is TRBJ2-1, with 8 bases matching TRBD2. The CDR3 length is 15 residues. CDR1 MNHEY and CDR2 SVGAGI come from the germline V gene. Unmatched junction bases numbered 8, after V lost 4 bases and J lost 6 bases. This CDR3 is CASSLLAGTVNEQFF. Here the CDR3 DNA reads TGTGCCAGCAGTTTATTAGCGGGGACGGTCAATGAGCAGTTCTTC.

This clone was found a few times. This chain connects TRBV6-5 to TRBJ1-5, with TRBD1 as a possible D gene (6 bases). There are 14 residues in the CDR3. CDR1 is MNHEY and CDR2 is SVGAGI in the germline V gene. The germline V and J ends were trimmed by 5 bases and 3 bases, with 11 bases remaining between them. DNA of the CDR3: TGTGCCAGCAGTCCTCAGGGGAACAATCAGCCCCAGCATTTT. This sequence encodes CASSPQGNNQPQHF.

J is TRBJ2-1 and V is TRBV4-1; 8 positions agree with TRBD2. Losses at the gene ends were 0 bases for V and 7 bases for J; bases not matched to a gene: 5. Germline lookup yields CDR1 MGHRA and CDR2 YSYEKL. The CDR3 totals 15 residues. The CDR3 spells CASSQDGGGLNEQFF. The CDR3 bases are TGCGCCAGCAGCCAAGACGGGGGGGGGTTGAATGAGCAGTTCTTC.

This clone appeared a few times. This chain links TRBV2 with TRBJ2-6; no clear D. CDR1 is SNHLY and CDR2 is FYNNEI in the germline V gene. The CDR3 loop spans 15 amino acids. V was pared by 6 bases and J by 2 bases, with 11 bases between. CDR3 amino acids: CASRSRQTGANVLTF. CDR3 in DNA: TGTGCCAGCAGGAGCAGGCAAACTGGGGCCAACGTCCTGACTTTC.

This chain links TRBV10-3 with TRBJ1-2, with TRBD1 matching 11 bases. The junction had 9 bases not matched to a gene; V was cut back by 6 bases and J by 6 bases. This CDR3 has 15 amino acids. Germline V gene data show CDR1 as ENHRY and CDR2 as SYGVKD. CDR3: CAIRPDRGLFDGYTF. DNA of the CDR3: TGTGCCATCAGACCGGACAGGGGGCTGTTTGATGGCTACACCTTC.

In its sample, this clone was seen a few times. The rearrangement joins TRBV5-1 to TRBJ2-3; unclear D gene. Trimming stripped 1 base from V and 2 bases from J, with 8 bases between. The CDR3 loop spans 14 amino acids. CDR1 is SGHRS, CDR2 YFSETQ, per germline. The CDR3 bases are TGCGCCAGCAGCTTGCGCCAGTCCACAGATACGCAGTATTTT. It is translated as CASSLRQSTDTQYF.

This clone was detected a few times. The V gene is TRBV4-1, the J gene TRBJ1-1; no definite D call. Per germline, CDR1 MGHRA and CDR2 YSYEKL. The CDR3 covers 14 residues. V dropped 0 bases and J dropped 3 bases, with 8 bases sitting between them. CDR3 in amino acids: CASSQERQDTEAFF. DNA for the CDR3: TGCGCCAGCAGCCAAGAGCGTCAGGACACTGAAGCTTTCTTT.

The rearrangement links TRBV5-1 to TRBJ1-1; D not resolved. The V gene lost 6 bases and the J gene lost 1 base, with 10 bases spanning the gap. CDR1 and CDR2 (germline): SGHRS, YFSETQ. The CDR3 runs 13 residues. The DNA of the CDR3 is TGCGCCAGCATCCCGGGAGCGAACACTGAAGCTTTCTTT. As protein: CASIPGANTEAFF.

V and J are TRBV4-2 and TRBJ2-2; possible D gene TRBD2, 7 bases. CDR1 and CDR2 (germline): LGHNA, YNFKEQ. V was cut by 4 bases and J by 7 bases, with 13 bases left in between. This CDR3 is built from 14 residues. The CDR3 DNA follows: TGTGCCAGCAGCCCGGGGGGCCTGGGCGGGGAGCTGTTTTTT. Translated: CASSPGGLGGELFF.

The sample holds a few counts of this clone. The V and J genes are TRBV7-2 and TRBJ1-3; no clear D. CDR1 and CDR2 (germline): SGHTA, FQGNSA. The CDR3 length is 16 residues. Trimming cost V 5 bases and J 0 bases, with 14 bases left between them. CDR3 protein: CASSPLGSSSGNTIYF. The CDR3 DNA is TGTGCCAGCAGCCCGCTGGGGAGTAGCTCTGGAAACACCATATATTTT.

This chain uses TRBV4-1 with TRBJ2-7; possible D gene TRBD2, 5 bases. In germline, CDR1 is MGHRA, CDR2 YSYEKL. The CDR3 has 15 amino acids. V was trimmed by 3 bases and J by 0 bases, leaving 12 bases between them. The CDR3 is CASSQGFGGSYEQYF. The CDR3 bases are TGCGCCAGCAGCCAGGGTTTCGGAGGCTCCTACGAGCAGTACTTC.

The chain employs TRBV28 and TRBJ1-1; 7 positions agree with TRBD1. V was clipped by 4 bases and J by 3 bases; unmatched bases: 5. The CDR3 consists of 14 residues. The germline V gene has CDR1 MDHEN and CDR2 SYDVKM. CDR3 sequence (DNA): TGTGCCAGCAGTTCGACAGGGTTGGACACTGAAGCTTTCTTT. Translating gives CASSSTGLDTEAFF.

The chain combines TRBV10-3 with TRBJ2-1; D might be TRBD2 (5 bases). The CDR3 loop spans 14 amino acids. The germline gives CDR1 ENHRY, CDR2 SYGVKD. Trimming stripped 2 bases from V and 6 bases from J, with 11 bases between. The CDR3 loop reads CAISEDYTVNEQFF. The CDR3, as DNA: TGTGCCATCAGTGAGGACTATACAGTCAATGAGCAGTTCTTC.

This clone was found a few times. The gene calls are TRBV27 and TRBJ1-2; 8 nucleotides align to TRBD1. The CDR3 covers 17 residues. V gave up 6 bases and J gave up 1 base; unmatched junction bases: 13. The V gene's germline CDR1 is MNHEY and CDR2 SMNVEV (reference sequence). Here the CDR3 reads CASSHTSTGALNYGYTF. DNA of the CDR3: TGTGCCAGCAGCCATACTTCGACAGGGGCCCTTAACTATGGCTACACCTTC.

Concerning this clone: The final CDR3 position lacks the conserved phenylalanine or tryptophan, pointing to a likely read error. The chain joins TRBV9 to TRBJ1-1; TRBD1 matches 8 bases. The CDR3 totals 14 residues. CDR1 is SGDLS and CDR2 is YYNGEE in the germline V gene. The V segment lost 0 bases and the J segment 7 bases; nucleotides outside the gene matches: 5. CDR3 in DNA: TGTGCCAGCAGCGTAGCGGACAGGGAGATTGAAGCTTTCTCT. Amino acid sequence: CASSVADREIEAFS.

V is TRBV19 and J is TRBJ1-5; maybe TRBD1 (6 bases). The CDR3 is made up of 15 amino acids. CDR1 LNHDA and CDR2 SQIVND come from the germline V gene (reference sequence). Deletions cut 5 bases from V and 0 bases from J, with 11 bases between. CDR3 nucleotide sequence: TGTGCCAGTAGTCCCGGGACACTTAGCAATCAGCCCCAGCATTTT. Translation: CASSPGTLSNQPQHF.

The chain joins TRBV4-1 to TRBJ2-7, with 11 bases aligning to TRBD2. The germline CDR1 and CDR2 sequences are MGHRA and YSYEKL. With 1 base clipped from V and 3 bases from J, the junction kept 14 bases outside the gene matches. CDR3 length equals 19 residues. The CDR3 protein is CASSQGRPSGGSRIYEQYF. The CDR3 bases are TGCGCCAGCAGCCAAGGGAGACCTAGCGGGGGGTCCAGAATCTACGAGCAGTACTTC.

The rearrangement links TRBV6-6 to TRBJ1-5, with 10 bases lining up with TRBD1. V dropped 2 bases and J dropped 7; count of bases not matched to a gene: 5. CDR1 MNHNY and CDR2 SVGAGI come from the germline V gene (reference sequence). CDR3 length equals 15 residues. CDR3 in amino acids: CASSYDRTGGQPQHF. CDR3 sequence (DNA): TGTGCCAGCAGTTACGACCGGACAGGGGGACAGCCCCAGCATTTT.